This TCR beta chain was sequenced in a study of blood T cell repertoires in COVID-19. Overall study context: The analysed material was cDNA or gDNA that came from T cells, B-cell-depleted T cells, or PBMCs.

Sequencing was performed with immunoSEQ multiplex PCR; in TCRdb, only in-frame clones are kept and a portion is missing. The sample yields 25,000 to 35,000 clones, more than 85% seen once. The CDR3 length is 13 residues. Trimming pared 8 bases from V and 5 bases from J, leaving 13 bases between. Sequenced material: peripheral blood. This clonotype was obtained from a human donor in a cohort sampled during active COVID-19. The chain links TRBV12-3 or TRBV12-4 to TRBJ2-1; D is possibly TRBD1 (6 bases). In nucleotides, the CDR3 is TGTGCCAGCGGGCTCGGACAGAACAATGAGCAGTTCTTC. The encoded protein is CASGLGQNNEQFF.